These 5 T cell receptor beta chains came from one sample sequenced in a study of control samples from healthy donors and cancer patients. Repertoires were generated with immunoSEQ multiplex PCR, while TCRdb's copy carries only in-frame clones and drops some. The repertoire holds about 170,000 clones, with around 93% as singletons. The sample was blood. The receptors were sampled from an older woman in good health.

The V call is TRBV3-1 (or the pseudogene TRBV3-2), the J call TRBJ1-1; 7 positions match TRBD1. With 4 bases clipped from V and 6 bases from J, the junction kept 8 bases outside the gene matches. The CDR3 runs to 14 residues. Germline CDR1 reads LGHDT; CDR2 reads YNNKEL (reference sequence). Written as DNA, the CDR3 is TGTGCCAGCAGCCGTTTACAGGGGAGCGCTGAAGCTTTCTTT. Protein: CASSRLQGSAEAFF.

The chain links TRBV20-1 to TRBJ1-2; 7 bases align to TRBD1. The junction had 18 bases not matched to a gene; V was cut back by 3 bases and J by 2 bases. CDR1 and CDR2 from the germline V gene are DFQATT and SNEGSKA (reference sequence). The CDR3 extends over 18 amino acids. DNA of the CDR3: TGCAGTGCTAGTTTACCCCTAGGCGGAGGGGGCGCGAACTATGGCTACACCTTC. It codes for CSASLPLGGGGANYGYTF.

This rearrangement joins TRBV10-3 to TRBJ1-2; D uncertain. This CDR3 region has 13 residues. Germline CDR1 reads ENHRY; CDR2 reads SYGVKD. Between the trimmed V and J ends, which lost 2 bases and 7 bases, there was a span of 11 bases. The CDR3 nucleotides are TGTGCCATCAGTGAGGGAGGGATTGGTGGCTACACCTTC. It translates to CAISEGGIGGYTF.

This chain connects TRBV27 to TRBJ1-5; D gene uncertain. The germline CDR1 and CDR2 sequences are MNHEY and SMNVEV (reference sequence). The V gene lost 3 bases and the J gene lost 3 bases, with 15 bases spanning the gap. CDR3 length: 16 residues. The CDR3 loop is CASSLTRPPVNQPQHF. The CDR3 region has the DNA TGTGCCAGCAGTTTGACTAGGCCACCGGTCAATCAGCCCCAGCATTTT.

The rearrangement links TRBV7-2 to TRBJ1-3; a weak D match, TRBD1 (5 bases). The CDR3 consists of 16 residues. With 5 bases removed from V and 0 bases from J, the gap between germline ends came to 14 bases. Germline V gives CDR1 SGHTA, CDR2 FQGNSA. CDR3 amino acids: CASSQGHQSSGNTIYF. Written as DNA, the CDR3 is TGTGCCAGCAGCCAAGGACACCAGAGCTCTGGAAACACCATATATTTT. The variable domain in full, with the rest retrieved from reference TRBV7-2 and TRBJ1-3, is GAGVSQSPSNKVTEKGKDVELRCDPISGHTALYWYRQSLGQGLEFLIYFQGNSAPDKSGLPSDRFSAERTGGSVSTLTIQRTQQEDSAVYLCASSQGHQSSGNTIYFGEGSWLTVV.